The subject of this entry is one TCR beta chain. This CDR3 comprises 15 residues. Germline CDR1 MNHEY, CDR2 SMNVEV (reference sequence). V shed 0 bases and J shed 0 bases, with 6 bases lying between them. This record comes from a study of sequential checkpoint blockade in melanoma. Stated treatment: randomized to nivolumab then ipilimumab (arm A) or the reverse (arm B). Clones were sequenced by immunoSEQ multiplex PCR, and TCRdb holds only the in-frame ones, with some missing. The sample has 25,000 to 35,000 clones, 83% seen once; the top ten hold about 15%. This specimen was CD8+ T cells sorted from blood (inferred from file names), taken from a patient given nivolumab and ipilimumab in sequence. The rearrangement links TRBV27 to TRBJ1-3; D may be TRBD1 (5 bases). The sequence was collected from a human donor with melanoma. The CDR3 bases are TGTGCCAGCAGTTTATCCGGGGGCTCTGGAAACACCATATATTTT. It codes for CASSLSGGSGNTIYF.